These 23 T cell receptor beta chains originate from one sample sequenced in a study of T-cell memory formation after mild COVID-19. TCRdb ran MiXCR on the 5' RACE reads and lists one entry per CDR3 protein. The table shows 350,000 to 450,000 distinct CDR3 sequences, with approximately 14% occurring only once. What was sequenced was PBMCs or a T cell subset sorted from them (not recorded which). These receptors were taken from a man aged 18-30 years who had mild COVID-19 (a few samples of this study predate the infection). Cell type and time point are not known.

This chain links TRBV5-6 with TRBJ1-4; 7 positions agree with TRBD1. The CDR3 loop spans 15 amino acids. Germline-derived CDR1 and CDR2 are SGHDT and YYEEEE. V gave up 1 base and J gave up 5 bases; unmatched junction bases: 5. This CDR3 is CASSLPTGENEKLFF. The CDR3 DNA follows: TGTGCCAGCAGCTTGCCTACAGGGGAGAATGAAAAACTGTTTTTT.

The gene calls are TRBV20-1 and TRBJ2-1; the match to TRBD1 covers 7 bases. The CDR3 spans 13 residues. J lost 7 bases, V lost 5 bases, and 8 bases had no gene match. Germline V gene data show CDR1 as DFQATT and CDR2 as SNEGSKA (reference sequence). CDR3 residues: CSASPGQLNEQFF. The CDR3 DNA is TGCAGTGCTTCTCCGGGACAGTTGAATGAGCAGTTCTTC.

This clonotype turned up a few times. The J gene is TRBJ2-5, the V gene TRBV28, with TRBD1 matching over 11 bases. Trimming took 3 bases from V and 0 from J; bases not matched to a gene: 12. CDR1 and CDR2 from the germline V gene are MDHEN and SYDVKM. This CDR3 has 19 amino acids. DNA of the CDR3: TGTGCCAGCAGTTTCGGTCTCCTGGGGACAGGGGGTAACCAAGAGACCCAGTACTTC. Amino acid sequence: CASSFGLLGTGGNQETQYF. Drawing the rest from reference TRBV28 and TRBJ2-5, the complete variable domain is DVKVTQSSRYLVKRTGEKVFLECVQDMDHENMFWYRQDPGLGLRLIYFSYDVKMKEKGDIPEGYSVSREKKERFSLILESASTNQTSMYLCASSFGLLGTGGNQETQYFGPGTRLLVL.

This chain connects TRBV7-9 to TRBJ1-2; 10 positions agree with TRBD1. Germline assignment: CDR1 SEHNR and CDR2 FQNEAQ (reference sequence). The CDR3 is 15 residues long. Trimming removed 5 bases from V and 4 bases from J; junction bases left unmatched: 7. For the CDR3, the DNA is TGTGCCAGCAGCGGAGCCGACAGGGGGCCCTATGGCTACACCTTC. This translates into CASSGADRGPYGYTF.

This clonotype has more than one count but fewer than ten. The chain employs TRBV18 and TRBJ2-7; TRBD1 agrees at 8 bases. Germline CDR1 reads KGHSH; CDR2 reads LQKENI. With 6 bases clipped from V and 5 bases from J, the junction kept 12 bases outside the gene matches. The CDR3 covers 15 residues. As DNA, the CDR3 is TGTGCCAGCTCCCCGGGACAGGTCTCTATAAACGAGCAGTACGTC. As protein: CASSPGQVSINEQYV.

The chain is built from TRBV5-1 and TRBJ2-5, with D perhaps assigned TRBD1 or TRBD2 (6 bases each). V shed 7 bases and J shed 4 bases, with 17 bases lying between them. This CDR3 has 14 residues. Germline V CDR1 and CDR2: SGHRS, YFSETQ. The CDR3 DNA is TGCGCCAGCCGAACGGACCGGGGGCGAGAGACCCAGTACTTC. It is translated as CASRTDRGRETQYF.

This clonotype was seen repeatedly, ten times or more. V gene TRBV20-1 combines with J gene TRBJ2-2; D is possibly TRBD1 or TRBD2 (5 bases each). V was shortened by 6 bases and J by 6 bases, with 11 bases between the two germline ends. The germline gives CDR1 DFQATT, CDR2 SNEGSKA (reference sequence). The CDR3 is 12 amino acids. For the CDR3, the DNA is TGCAGTGCCAGGGCCGGGGCCGGGGAGCTGTTTTTT. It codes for CSARAGAGELFF.

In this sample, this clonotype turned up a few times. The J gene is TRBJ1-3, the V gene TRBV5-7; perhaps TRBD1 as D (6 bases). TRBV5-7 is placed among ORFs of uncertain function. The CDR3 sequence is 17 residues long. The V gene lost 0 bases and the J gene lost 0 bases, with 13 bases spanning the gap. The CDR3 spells CASSLAEGVASGNTIYF. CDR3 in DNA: TGTGCCAGCAGCTTGGCGGAGGGGGTCGCCTCTGGAAACACCATATATTTT.

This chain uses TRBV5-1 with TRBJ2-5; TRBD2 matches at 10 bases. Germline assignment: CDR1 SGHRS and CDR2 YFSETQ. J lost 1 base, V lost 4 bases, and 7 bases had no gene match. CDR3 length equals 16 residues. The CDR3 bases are TGCGCCAGCAGCGGCCCTAGCGGGGGTCTCCAAGAGACCCAGTACTTC. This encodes CASSGPSGGLQETQYF.

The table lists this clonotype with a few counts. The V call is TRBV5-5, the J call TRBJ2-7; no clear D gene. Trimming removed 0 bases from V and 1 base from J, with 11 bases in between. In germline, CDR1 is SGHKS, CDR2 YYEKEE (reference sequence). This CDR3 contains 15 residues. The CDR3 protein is CASSLGARWSYEQYV. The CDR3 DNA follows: TGTGCCAGCAGCTTGGGGGCTAGGTGGTCCTACGAGCAGTACGTC.

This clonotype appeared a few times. CDR3 in DNA: TGTGCCAGCAGCTCGGTGGGGATCGGAACAGATACGCAGTATTTT. It yields the protein CASSSVGIGTDTQYF. V usage is TRBV7-2 and J usage is TRBJ2-3; D unclear. CDR3 length: 15 residues. Trimming cost V 4 bases and J 3 bases, with 14 bases left between them. The germline gives CDR1 SGHTA, CDR2 FQGNSA.

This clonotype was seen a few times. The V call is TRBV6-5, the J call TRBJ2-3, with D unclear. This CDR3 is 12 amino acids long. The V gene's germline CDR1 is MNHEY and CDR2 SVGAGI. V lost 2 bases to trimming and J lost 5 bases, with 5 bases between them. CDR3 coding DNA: TGTGCCAGCAGTTACCCTGGAGATACGCAGTATTTT. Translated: CASSYPGDTQYF.

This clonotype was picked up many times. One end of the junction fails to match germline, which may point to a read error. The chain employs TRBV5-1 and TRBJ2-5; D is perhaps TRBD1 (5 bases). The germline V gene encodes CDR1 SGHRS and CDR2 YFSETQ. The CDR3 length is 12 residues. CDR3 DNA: TGCGCCAGCAGCCACACACTGGACACGATTGTCTTC. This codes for CASSHTLDTIVF.

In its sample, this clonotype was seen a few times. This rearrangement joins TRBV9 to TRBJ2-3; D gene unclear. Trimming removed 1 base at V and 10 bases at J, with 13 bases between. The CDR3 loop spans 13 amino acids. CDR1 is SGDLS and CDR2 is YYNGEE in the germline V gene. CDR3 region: CASSVLGGRAQYF. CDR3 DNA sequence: TGTGCCAGCAGCGTACTTGGCGGACGGGCGCAGTATTTT.

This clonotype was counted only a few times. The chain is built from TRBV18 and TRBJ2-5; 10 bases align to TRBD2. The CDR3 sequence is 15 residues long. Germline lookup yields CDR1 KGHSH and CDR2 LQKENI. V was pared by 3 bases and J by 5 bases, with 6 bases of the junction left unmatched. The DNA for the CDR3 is TGTGCCAGCTCACCTAGCGGGGGGTTCGACGAGACCCAGTACTTC. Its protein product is CASSPSGGFDETQYF.

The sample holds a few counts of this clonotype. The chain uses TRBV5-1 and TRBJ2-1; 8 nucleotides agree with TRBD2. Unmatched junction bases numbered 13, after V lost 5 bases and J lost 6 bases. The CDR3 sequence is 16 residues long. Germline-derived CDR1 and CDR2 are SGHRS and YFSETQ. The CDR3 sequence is CASSSVGAGVGNEQFF. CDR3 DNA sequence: TGCGCCAGCAGTTCCGTGGGAGCGGGGGTGGGCAATGAGCAGTTCTTC.

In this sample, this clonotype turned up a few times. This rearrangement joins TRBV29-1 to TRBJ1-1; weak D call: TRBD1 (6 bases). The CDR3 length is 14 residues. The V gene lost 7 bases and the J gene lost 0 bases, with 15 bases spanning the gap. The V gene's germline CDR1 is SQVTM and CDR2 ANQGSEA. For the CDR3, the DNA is TGCAGCGCTGGTTCGGGGGCGATGAACACTGAAGCTTTCTTT. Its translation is CSAGSGAMNTEAFF.

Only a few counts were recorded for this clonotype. This CDR3 is CASSQEPQRGPTGELFF. In nucleotides, the CDR3 is TGCGCCAGCAGCCAAGAACCGCAGCGAGGGCCCACCGGGGAGCTGTTTTTT. The rearrangement uses TRBV4-3 and TRBJ2-2; TRBD2 might be the D (5 bases). V was shortened by 0 bases and J by 4 bases, with 15 bases between the two germline ends. The CDR3 contains 17 residues. Germline V lookup: CDR1 LGHNA, CDR2 YSLEER.

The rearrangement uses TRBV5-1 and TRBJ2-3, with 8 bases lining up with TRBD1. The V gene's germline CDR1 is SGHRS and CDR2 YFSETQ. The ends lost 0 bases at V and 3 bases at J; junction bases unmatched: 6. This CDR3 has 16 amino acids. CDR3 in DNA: TGCGCCAGCAGCTTGGATTTGGACAGGGTTACAGATACGCAGTATTTT. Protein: CASSLDLDRVTDTQYF.

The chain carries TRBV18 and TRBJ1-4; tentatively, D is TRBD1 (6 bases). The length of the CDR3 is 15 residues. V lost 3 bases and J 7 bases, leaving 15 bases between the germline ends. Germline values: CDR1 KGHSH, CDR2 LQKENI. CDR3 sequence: CASSPRQVQGEKLFF. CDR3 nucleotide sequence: TGTGCCAGCTCACCCCGACAGGTCCAGGGTGAAAAACTGTTTTTT.

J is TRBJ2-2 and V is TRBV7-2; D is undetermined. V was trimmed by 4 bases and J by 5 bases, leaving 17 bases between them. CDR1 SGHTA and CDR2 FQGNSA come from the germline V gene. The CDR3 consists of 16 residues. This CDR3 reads CASSSGPSRRTGELFF. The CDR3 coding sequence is TGTGCCAGCAGCTCCGGACCGTCCCGACGGACCGGGGAGCTGTTTTTT.

CDR3 bases: TGTGCCATCAGTGAGTCGCGACTCTACGAGCAGTACTTC. Residues: CAISESRLYEQYF. The chain is built from TRBV10-3 and TRBJ2-7; D not resolved. CDR1 and CDR2 (germline): ENHRY, SYGVKD. Trimming cost V 0 bases and J 3 bases, with 6 bases left between them. The CDR3 is made up of 13 amino acids.

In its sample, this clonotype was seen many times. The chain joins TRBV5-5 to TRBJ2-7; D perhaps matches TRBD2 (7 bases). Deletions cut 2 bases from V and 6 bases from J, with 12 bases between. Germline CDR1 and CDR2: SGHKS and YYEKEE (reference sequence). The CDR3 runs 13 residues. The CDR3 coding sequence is TGTGCCAGCAGCTTAAGGGGGGGCCTCGAGCAGTACGTC. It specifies CASSLRGGLEQYV.